This T cell receptor (beta chain) originates from a study of early T cells in non-severe SARS-CoV-2 infection. Study information: Unsorted whole blood bulk RNA was sequenced, with unpaired chains. Whole-study findings and limits: VDJdb matches were skewed toward anti-spike CD8 T cell responses.

V shed 5 bases and J shed 3 bases, with 10 bases lying between them. This CDR3 contains 13 residues. The germline CDR1 and CDR2 sequences are SGHTA and FQGNSA. In its sample, this clonotype was seen many times. No antigen is known for it. Tagging with unique molecular identifiers was applied to individual cDNA molecules. MiXCR, applied by TCRdb to the 5' RACE reads, yields one record per CDR3 protein. Among some 22,000 distinct CDR3 sequences listed, approximately 4.5% were seen once. V and J are TRBV7-2 and TRBJ1-1; no definite D call. The sample consisted of whole blood. The source is an adult who was a healthcare worker with PCR-confirmed SARS-CoV-2 infection or an uninfected control (not recorded which). CDR3 in amino acids: CASSREEDTEAFF. The CDR3 DNA sequence: TGTGCCAGCAGCCGTGAAGAGGACACTGAAGCTTTCTTT.